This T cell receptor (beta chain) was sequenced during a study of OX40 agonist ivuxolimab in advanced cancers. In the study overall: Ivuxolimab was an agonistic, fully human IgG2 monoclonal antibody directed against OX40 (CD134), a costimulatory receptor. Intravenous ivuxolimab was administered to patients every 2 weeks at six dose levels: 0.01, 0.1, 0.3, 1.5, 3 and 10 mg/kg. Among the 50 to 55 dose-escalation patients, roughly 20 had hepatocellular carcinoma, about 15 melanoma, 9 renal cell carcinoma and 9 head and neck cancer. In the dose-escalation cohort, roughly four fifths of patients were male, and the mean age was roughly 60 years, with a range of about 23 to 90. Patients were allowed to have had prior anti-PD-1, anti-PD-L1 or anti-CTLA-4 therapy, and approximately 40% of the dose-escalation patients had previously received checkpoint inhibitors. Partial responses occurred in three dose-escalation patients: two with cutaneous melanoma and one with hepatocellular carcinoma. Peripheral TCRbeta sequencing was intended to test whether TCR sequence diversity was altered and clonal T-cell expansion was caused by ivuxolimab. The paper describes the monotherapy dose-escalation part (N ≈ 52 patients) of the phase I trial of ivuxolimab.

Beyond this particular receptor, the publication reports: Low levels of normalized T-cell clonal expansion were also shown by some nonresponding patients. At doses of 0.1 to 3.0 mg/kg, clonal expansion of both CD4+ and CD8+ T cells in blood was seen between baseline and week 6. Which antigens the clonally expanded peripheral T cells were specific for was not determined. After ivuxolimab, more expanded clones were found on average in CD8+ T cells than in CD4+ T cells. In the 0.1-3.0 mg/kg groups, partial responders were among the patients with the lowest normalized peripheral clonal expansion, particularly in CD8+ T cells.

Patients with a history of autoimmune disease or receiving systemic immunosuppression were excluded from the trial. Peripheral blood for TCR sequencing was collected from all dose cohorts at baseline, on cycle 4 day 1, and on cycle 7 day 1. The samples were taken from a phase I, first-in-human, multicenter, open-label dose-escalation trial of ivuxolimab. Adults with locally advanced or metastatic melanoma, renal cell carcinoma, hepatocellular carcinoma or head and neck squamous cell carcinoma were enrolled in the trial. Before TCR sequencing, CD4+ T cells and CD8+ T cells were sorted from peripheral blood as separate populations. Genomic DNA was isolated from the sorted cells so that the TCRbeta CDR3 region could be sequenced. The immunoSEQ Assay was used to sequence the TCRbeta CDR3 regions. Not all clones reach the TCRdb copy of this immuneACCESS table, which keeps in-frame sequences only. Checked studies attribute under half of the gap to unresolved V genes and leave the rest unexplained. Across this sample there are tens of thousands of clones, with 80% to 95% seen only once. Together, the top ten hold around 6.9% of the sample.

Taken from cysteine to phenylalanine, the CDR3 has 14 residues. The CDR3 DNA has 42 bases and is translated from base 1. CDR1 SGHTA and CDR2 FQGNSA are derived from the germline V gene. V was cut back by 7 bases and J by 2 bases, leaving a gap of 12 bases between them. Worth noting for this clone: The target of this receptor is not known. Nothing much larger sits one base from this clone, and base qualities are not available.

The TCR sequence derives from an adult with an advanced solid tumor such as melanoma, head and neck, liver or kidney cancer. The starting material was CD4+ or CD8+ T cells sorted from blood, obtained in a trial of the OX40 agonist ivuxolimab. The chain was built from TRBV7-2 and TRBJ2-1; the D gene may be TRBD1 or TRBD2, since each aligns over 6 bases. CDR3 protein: CASIRGVAYNEQFF. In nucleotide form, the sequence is TGTGCCAGCATTAGGGGGGTTGCCTACAATGAGCAGTTCTTC.